This T cell receptor beta chain was sequenced in a study of OX40 agonist ivuxolimab in advanced cancers. Study details: Ivuxolimab is a fully human IgG2 antibody that activates OX40 (CD134). Therapy given before enrollment (anti-PD-1, anti-PD-L1 or anti-CTLA-4) was allowed, and 40% had some.

Points on this clone: Antigen: not known.

Germline V gene data show CDR1 as MNHNY and CDR2 as SVGAGI (reference sequence). The CDR3 runs to 15 residues. Trimming left V 5 bases short and J 0 bases short, with 12 bases between. Regarding the study as a whole: Among T cells, CD8+ cells averaged more expanded clones than CD4+ cells. Dose levels from 0.1 to 3.0 mg/kg saw CD4+ and CD8+ blood T cells expand clonally by week 6.

Assay: immunoSEQ multiplex PCR; the TCRdb copy retains only in-frame clones and omits some. The sample has over 30,000 clones; 70% to 85% are singletons. Source: CD4+ or CD8+ T cells sorted from blood, taken in a trial of the OX40 agonist ivuxolimab. The TCR was taken from an adult with an advanced solid tumor such as melanoma, head and neck, liver or kidney cancer. This sequence joins TRBV6-6 and TRBJ2-3; the D gene is possibly TRBD2 (6 bases). For the CDR3, the DNA is TGTGCCAGCAGTACCGTAGCGGATAGCACAGATACGCAGTATTTT. Translation gives CASSTVADSTDTQYF.